This T cell receptor beta chain was sequenced during a study of OX40 agonist ivuxolimab in advanced cancers. Across the whole study: Of the participants, more than 35% had some prior anti-PD-1, anti-PD-L1 or anti-CTLA-4 therapy, which was allowed.

Method: immunoSEQ multiplex PCR; TCRdb's copy keeps in-frame clones and lacks some. There are 80,000 to 100,000 clones in the sample; approximately 91% occur only once, and 0.33% lies in the top ten. Germline-derived CDR1 and CDR2 are SQVTM and ANQGSEA. This CDR3 is 15 amino acids long. Losses at the gene ends were 7 bases for V and 0 bases for J; bases not matched to a gene: 9. This specimen was CD4+ or CD8+ T cells sorted from blood, taken in a trial of the OX40 agonist ivuxolimab. The sequence came from an adult with an advanced solid tumor such as melanoma, head and neck, liver or kidney cancer. The chain recombines TRBV29-1 with TRBJ1-5; 7 positions agree with TRBD1. The CDR3 nucleotides read TGCAGCGCCCTGACAGGGTTAGGTAGCAATCAGCCCCAGCATTTT. Its translation: CSALTGLGSNQPQHF.